The 19 T cell receptor beta chains reported below all come from one sample, sequenced in a study of shared clonotypes between healthy human individuals. Only CD45RO-negative cells positively selected for CCR7 counted as naive CD8 cells, so terminally differentiated effector memory CD45RA+ cells were excluded. The protocol was immunoSEQ multiplex PCR, while the TCRdb copy is restricted to in-frame clones and leaves out a portion. This sample has some 2,100,000 clones, with roughly 91% found just once. The sequenced material came from naive CD8+ T cells from PBMCs. These receptors were obtained from a man between 18 and 35 years old in good health. Some clones in this sample may be carry-over from other donors' samples.

This chain links TRBV11-2 with TRBJ1-2; D is unresolved. CDR1 and CDR2 (germline): SGHAT, FQNNGV. The CDR3 sequence is 15 residues long. V was clipped by 5 bases and J by 5 bases, with 18 bases between them. The CDR3 bases are TGTGCCAGCAGCCCAAGCCATCCAAATTTTTATGGCTACACCTTC. Translated: CASSPSHPNFYGYTF. Based on the CDR3 plus reference TRBV11-2 and TRBJ1-2, the full variable domain is EAGVAQSPRYKIIEKRQSVAFWCNPISGHATLYWYQQILGQGPKLLIQFQNNGVVDDSQLPKDRFSAERLKGVDSTLKIQPAKLEDSAVYLCASSPSHPNFYGYTFGSGTRLTVV.

This chain links TRBV7-9 with TRBJ2-3; D is unresolved. The V gene lost 5 bases and the J gene lost 4 bases, with 16 bases spanning the gap. The CDR3 spans 15 residues. The germline CDR1 and CDR2 sequences are SEHNR and FQNEAQ (reference sequence). The CDR3 here is CASSPHPPRADTQYF. CDR3 DNA: TGTGCCAGCAGCCCCCACCCCCCTAGAGCAGATACGCAGTATTTT.

The table lists this clone with a count of one. V gene TRBV18 combines with J gene TRBJ1-1, with 9 bases that match TRBD1. The CDR3 sequence is 15 residues long. The V and J ends lost 3 bases and 3 bases, in that order; junction bases with no gene match: 5. CDR1 KGHSH and CDR2 LQKENI come from the germline V gene. For the CDR3, the DNA is TGTGCCAGCTCACCCGGGACAGGGTCGGACACTGAAGCTTTCTTT. Protein product: CASSPGTGSDTEAFF.

The chain recombines TRBV5-4 with TRBJ2-7; TRBD2 is a possible D gene (5 bases). The CDR3 loop spans 14 amino acids. Germline V gives CDR1 SGHNT, CDR2 YYREEE (reference sequence). V was clipped by 2 bases and J by 3 bases, with 12 bases between them. CDR3 in DNA: TGTGCCAGCAGCTTCGATCTAGCAGTCTACGAGCAGTACTTC. This translates into CASSFDLAVYEQYF.

In DNA form, the CDR3 reads TGTGCCAGCAGTCCCCCCCTAGCGACACTCTCCTACGAGCAGTACTTC. This sequence encodes CASSPPLATLSYEQYF. The chain couples TRBV28 to TRBJ2-7; D may be TRBD2 (6 bases). The CDR3 has 16 residues. The V gene lost 5 bases and the J gene lost 0 bases, with 17 bases spanning the gap. In germline, CDR1 is MDHEN, CDR2 SYDVKM.

The V call is TRBV7-9, the J call TRBJ1-1; D uncertain. In germline, CDR1 is SEHNR, CDR2 FQNEAQ (reference sequence). Trimming left V 4 bases short and J 10 bases short, with 19 bases between. The CDR3 contains 14 residues. The CDR3 is CASSSRGGVYGAFF. As DNA, the CDR3 is TGTGCCAGCAGCTCAAGAGGCGGGGTATACGGAGCTTTCTTT. The full variable domain, rest sourced from reference TRBV7-9 and TRBJ1-1, is DTGVSQNPRHKITKRGQNVTFRCDPISEHNRLYWYRQTLGQGPEFLTYFQNEAQLEKSRLLSDRFSAERPKGSFSTLEIQRTEQGDSAMYLCASSSRGGVYGAFFGQGTRLTVV.

The sample holds a few counts of this clone. This chain links TRBV4-2 with TRBJ2-2; 7 bases are shared with TRBD2. J gave up 5 bases and V 3 bases, and 6 bases lay outside the gene matches. The CDR3 has 15 residues. CDR1 is LGHNA, CDR2 YNFKEQ, per germline. This chain's CDR3 is CASSQGGSETGELFF. The CDR3 region has the DNA TGTGCCAGCAGCCAGGGCGGGAGTGAAACCGGGGAGCTGTTTTTT.

The chain is built from TRBV11-2 and TRBJ1-5; no clear D. Germline CDR1 reads SGHAT; CDR2 reads FQNNGV. Trimming removed 1 base at V and 0 bases at J, with 7 bases between. This CDR3 is built from 15 residues. CDR3 amino acids: CASSLGPDSNQPQHF. Here the CDR3 DNA reads TGTGCCAGCAGCTTAGGGCCAGATAGCAATCAGCCCCAGCATTTT.

The chain has TRBV27 and TRBJ2-3; D gene unclear. Germline-derived CDR1 and CDR2 are MNHEY and SMNVEV (reference sequence). V lost 4 bases and J lost 1, with 12 bases in between. The CDR3 extends over 15 amino acids. The CDR3 nucleotides are TGTGCCAGCAGTTCCTGGACCGTGGGCACAGATACGCAGTATTTT. Translated: CASSSWTVGTDTQYF.

The chain combines TRBV6-5 with TRBJ2-3; TRBD2 matches 12 bases. This CDR3 spans 15 amino acids. J was trimmed by 0 bases and V by 7 bases; bases with no gene match: 2. CDR1 and CDR2 (germline): MNHEY, SVGAGI. The CDR3 DNA is TGTGCCAGCAACGGACTAGCGGGGAGCACAGATACGCAGTATTTT. It yields the protein CASNGLAGSTDTQYF.

The chain employs TRBV7-9 and TRBJ2-7; weak D call: TRBD2 (5 bases). V gave up 6 bases and J gave up 3 bases, with 15 bases separating them. Germline loops: CDR1 SEHNR, CDR2 FQNEAQ (reference sequence). The CDR3 contains 14 residues. The CDR3 sequence: CASRGELARYEQYF. In DNA, the CDR3 is TGTGCCAGCAGGGGAGAATTGGCTCGCTACGAGCAGTACTTC. Complete variable domain (other parts from reference TRBV7-9 and TRBJ2-7): DTGVSQNPRHKITKRGQNVTFRCDPISEHNRLYWYRQTLGQGPEFLTYFQNEAQLEKSRLLSDRFSAERPKGSFSTLEIQRTEQGDSAMYLCASRGELARYEQYFGPGTRLTVT.

This chain connects TRBV27 to TRBJ1-2, with 8 bases that match TRBD1. Germline assignment: CDR1 MNHEY and CDR2 SMNVEV (reference sequence). V dropped 5 bases and J dropped 5; count of bases not matched to a gene: 4. The CDR3 is 13 residues long. The CDR3 sequence: CASSGRQGYGYTF. Written as DNA, the CDR3 is TGTGCCAGCAGTGGGAGACAGGGGTATGGCTACACCTTC.

The V and J genes are TRBV2 and TRBJ1-1, with D possibly matching TRBD1 (5 bases). The CDR3 sequence is 13 residues long. Trimming stripped 8 bases from V and 4 bases from J, with 14 bases between. CDR1 and CDR2 (germline): SNHLY, FYNNEI. CDR3 DNA: TGTGCCAGCGATCGCGGGGCGACCACTGAAGCTTTCTTT. Translation: CASDRGATTEAFF.

The chain links TRBV9 to TRBJ2-3; 8 positions agree with TRBD2. Germline V lookup: CDR1 SGDLS, CDR2 YYNGEE. CDR3 size: 16 residues. Trimming took 6 bases from V and 0 from J; bases not matched to a gene: 9. In nucleotides, the CDR3 is TGTGCCAGCACCTTAGACCCGGGGGGGAGCACAGATACGCAGTATTTT. Its protein is CASTLDPGGSTDTQYF.

The chain recombines TRBV7-6 with TRBJ2-3; TRBD2 matches 9 bases. The V segment lost 4 bases and the J segment 2 bases; nucleotides outside the gene matches: 4. CDR1 is SGHVS, CDR2 FNYEAQ, per germline. This CDR3 spans 15 amino acids. The CDR3 sequence is CASSWTSVVTDTQYF. CDR3 DNA sequence: TGTGCCAGCAGCTGGACTAGCGTTGTCACAGATACGCAGTATTTT.

The chain has TRBV9 and TRBJ1-2, with no clear D. The V end was cut by 3 bases, the J end by 4 bases, with 10 bases between. Germline V gene data show CDR1 as SGDLS and CDR2 as YYNGEE. The CDR3 has 13 amino acids. CDR3 nucleotides: TGTGCCAGCAGCGACGAGGGCCCCTATGGCTACACCTTC. Translated, it gives CASSDEGPYGYTF.

The chain recombines TRBV5-4 with TRBJ2-4; D unresolved. Germline V gene sequence: CDR1 SGHNT, CDR2 YYREEE (reference sequence). V lost 0 bases, J lost 4 bases, and 11 bases lay in between. The CDR3 totals 15 residues. CDR3 sequence reads: CASSLGVGRKNIQYF. The DNA of the CDR3 is TGTGCCAGCAGCTTGGGGGTTGGCAGAAAAAACATTCAGTACTTC.

V is TRBV19 and J is TRBJ1-2, with TRBD1 identical over 7 bases. The ends lost 5 bases at V and 3 bases at J; junction bases unmatched: 9. In germline, CDR1 is LNHDA, CDR2 SQIVND (reference sequence). The CDR3 covers 15 residues. The CDR3 nucleotides read TGTGCCAGTAGTTCCCGGGACAGCTCAGACTATGGCTACACCTTC. Translated, it gives CASSSRDSSDYGYTF.

CDR3 in amino acids: CASTQGLSGNTIYF. DNA for the CDR3: TGTGCCAGCACCCAGGGACTCTCTGGAAACACCATATATTTT. The V gene is TRBV7-8, the J gene TRBJ1-3; possibly TRBD1 for D (5 bases). V dropped 7 bases and J dropped 0 bases, with 10 bases sitting between them. CDR1 is SGHVS, CDR2 FQNEAQ, per germline. This CDR3 is built from 14 residues. Complete variable domain (other parts from reference TRBV7-8 and TRBJ1-3): GAGVSQSPRYKVAKRGQDVALRCDPISGHVSLFWYQQALGQGPEFLTYFQNEAQLDKSGLPSDRFFAERPEGSVSTLKIQRTQQEDSAVYLCASTQGLSGNTIYFGEGSWLTVV.